The next 25 T cell receptor beta chains were all read from a single sample in a study of radiotherapy plus CTLA-4 blockade in lung cancer. TCRdb's copy holds only in-frame clones and misses some; the assay was immunoSEQ multiplex PCR. The data hold about 100,000 clones, with around four fifths observed a single time. Sequencing was performed on peripheral blood, taken from a patient treated with radiotherapy plus ipilimumab. These receptor sequences come from a human donor with non-small cell lung cancer who had stable disease on radiotherapy plus ipilimumab.

The V gene is TRBV7-8, the J gene TRBJ2-3; D remains ambiguous. V lost 2 bases to trimming and J lost 2 bases, with 14 bases between them. Germline CDR1 is SGHVS and CDR2 is FQNEAQ. The CDR3 has 16 amino acids. The CDR3 sequence: CASSLKGYAATDTQYF. CDR3 coding DNA: TGTGCCAGCAGCTTAAAGGGCTACGCGGCCACAGATACGCAGTATTTT.

The CDR3 here is CASSHPRTVGNTIYF. The CDR3 DNA is TGCGCCAGCAGCCACCCGAGGACAGTTGGAAACACCATATATTTT. The gene calls are TRBV4-1 and TRBJ1-3; TRBD1 is a possible D gene (6 bases). Germline V lookup: CDR1 MGHRA, CDR2 YSYEKL. The CDR3 loop spans 15 amino acids. Trimming removed 3 bases from V and 3 bases from J, with 12 bases in between.

This sequence joins TRBV30 and TRBJ1-6; 7 bases match TRBD1. The CDR3 length is 16 residues. J was trimmed by 0 bases and V by 8 bases; bases with no gene match: 10. The germline CDR1 and CDR2 sequences are GTSNPN and SVGIG (reference sequence). The CDR3 bases are TGTGCCACAAAAGGGGGCAGTAGCTCCTATAATTCACCCCTCCACTTT. Its protein product is CATKGGSSSYNSPLHF. The full variable domain, its missing parts supplied by reference TRBV30 and TRBJ1-6, is SQTIHQWPATLVQPVGSPLSLECTVEGTSNPNLYWYRQAAGRGLQLLFYSVGIGQISSEVPQNLSASRPQDRQFILSSKKLLLSDSGFYLCATKGGSSSYNSPLHFGNGTRLTVT.

In DNA form, the CDR3 reads TGCGCCAGCAGCTTGCTAGCGGGGCGAGGAGATACGCAGTATTTT. The encoded protein is CASSLLAGRGDTQYF. This chain joins TRBV5-1 and TRBJ2-3; 9 bases align to TRBD2. The germline V gene encodes CDR1 SGHRS and CDR2 YFSETQ. CDR3 length: 15 amino acids. The J segment lost 5 bases and the V segment lost 1 base, leaving 5 bases of the junction unmatched.

The V and J genes are TRBV11-3 and TRBJ2-1; D call uncertain. Looked up from germline, CDR1 is SGHNT and CDR2 is YENEEA. Trimming removed 1 base from V and 0 bases from J, with 4 bases in between. The CDR3 sequence is 14 residues long. Here the CDR3 DNA reads TGTGCCAGCAGCTTAGGTGGCTCCTACAATGAGCAGTTCTTC. Amino acid sequence: CASSLGGSYNEQFF.

The chain is built from TRBV2 and TRBJ2-3, with D uncertain. The CDR3 covers 14 residues. CDR1 and CDR2 (germline): SNHLY, FYNNEI. The ends were cut back, 4 bases at V and 0 bases at J, with 8 bases in the middle. The CDR3 DNA follows: TGTGCCAGCAGTGTGGTTCCTAGCACAGATACGCAGTATTTT. Residues: CASSVVPSTDTQYF.

This chain links TRBV18 with TRBJ2-2, with 8 bases aligning to TRBD1. After removal of 3 bases from V and 3 bases from J, the junction contained 3 bases not matched to a gene. This CDR3 contains 15 residues. Germline CDR1 and CDR2: KGHSH and LQKENI. The CDR3 loop is CASSPDRAYTGELFF. CDR3 DNA: TGTGCCAGCTCACCGGACAGGGCTTACACCGGGGAGCTGTTTTTT.

The chain employs TRBV7-9 and TRBJ2-7; weak D call: TRBD2 (7 bases). The CDR3 contains 14 residues. V was trimmed by 3 bases and J by 5 bases, leaving 14 bases between them. Germline CDR1 and CDR2: SEHNR and FQNEAQ (reference sequence). CDR3 sequence: CASSFGGRGDEQYF. The CDR3 region has the DNA TGTGCCAGCAGCTTTGGAGGGAGGGGGGACGAGCAGTACTTC.

This chain joins TRBV25-1 and TRBJ1-3; tentatively, D is TRBD1 (5 bases). The CDR3 runs to 16 residues. Germline V gives CDR1 MGHDK, CDR2 SYGVNS. V was clipped by 4 bases and J by 2 bases, with 15 bases between them. The CDR3 loop is CASSGPKQATGNTIYF. The DNA of the CDR3 is TGTGCCAGCAGTGGACCTAAACAGGCTACTGGAAACACCATATATTTT.

V and J are TRBV30 and TRBJ2-6, with D maybe TRBD1 (6 bases). The ends were cut back, 5 bases at V and 1 base at J, with 6 bases in the middle. The length of the CDR3 is 13 residues. The germline V gene has CDR1 GTSNPN and CDR2 SVGIG (reference sequence). CDR3 sequence reads: CAWGQSGANVLTF. CDR3 coding DNA: TGTGCCTGGGGACAGTCTGGGGCCAACGTCCTGACTTTC.

The chain combines TRBV18 with TRBJ2-1; perhaps TRBD2 as D (6 bases). This CDR3 comprises 16 residues. V was trimmed by 3 bases and J by 4 bases, leaving 16 bases between them. CDR1 and CDR2 (germline): KGHSH, LQKENI. CDR3 in amino acids: CASSPLTSPAYNEQFF. The CDR3 DNA reads as TGTGCCAGCTCACCTCTAACTAGCCCGGCTTACAATGAGCAGTTCTTC.

This rearrangement joins TRBV19 to TRBJ2-2; TRBD2 aligns across 7 bases. Germline V gene data show CDR1 as LNHDA and CDR2 as SQIVND (reference sequence). The CDR3 contains 16 residues. The J segment lost 4 bases and the V segment lost 2 bases, leaving 7 bases of the junction unmatched. This CDR3 is CASSITPGGSTGELFF. The CDR3 nucleotides read TGTGCCAGTAGTATAACCCCGGGCGGGAGCACCGGGGAGCTGTTTTTT.

The gene calls are TRBV7-9 and TRBJ1-4, with 9 bases aligning to TRBD1. The CDR3 has 14 residues. Per the germline V gene, CDR1 is SEHNR and CDR2 is FQNEAQ (reference sequence). V shed 5 bases and J 8 bases; nucleotides not matched to a gene: 6. DNA for the CDR3: TGTGCCAGCAGCCGGGTACAGGGGGCGGAAAAACTGTTTTTT. It yields the protein CASSRVQGAEKLFF. Full variable domain (rest looked up from reference TRBV7-9 and TRBJ1-4): DTGVSQNPRHKITKRGQNVTFRCDPISEHNRLYWYRQTLGQGPEFLTYFQNEAQLEKSRLLSDRFSAERPKGSFSTLEIQRTEQGDSAMYLCASSRVQGAEKLFFGSGTQLSVL.

About this clone: A read error may produce the germline difference seen at one junction end. V usage is TRBV5-1 and J usage is TRBJ1-5; D is ambiguous. CDR1 and CDR2 from the germline V gene are SGHRS and YFSETQ. The CDR3 extends over 14 amino acids. The CDR3 sequence is CASRLEPSNQPQHF. DNA of the CDR3: TGCGCCAGCAGGTTGGAGCCTAGCAATCAGCCCCAGCATTTT.

The chain joins TRBV7-2 to TRBJ1-4; no clear D gene. Germline CDR1 and CDR2: SGHTA and FQGNSA. This CDR3 contains 13 residues. The V end lost 0 bases, the J end lost 7 bases, and 6 bases lay between the germline ends. CDR3 sequence: CASSLAISEKLFF. CDR3 DNA sequence: TGTGCCAGCAGCTTAGCGATAAGTGAAAAACTGTTTTTT.

In DNA form, the CDR3 reads TGTGCCAGCAACCCCGGGACATCTTATAATTCACCCCTCCACTTT. Translating it yields CASNPGTSYNSPLHF. The chain uses TRBV7-2 and TRBJ1-6; perhaps TRBD1 as D (6 bases). Between the trimmed V and J ends, which lost 7 bases and 4 bases, there was a span of 14 bases. The CDR3 runs to 15 residues. Germline V gives CDR1 SGHTA, CDR2 FQGNSA.

The chain uses TRBV28 and TRBJ1-5, with 9 positions matching TRBD1. CDR3 length equals 15 residues. The germline V gene has CDR1 MDHEN and CDR2 SYDVKM. V was clipped by 4 bases and J by 6 bases; unmatched bases: 7. The CDR3 loop reads CASSSGTGPRQPQHF. The CDR3 bases are TGTGCCAGCAGTTCCGGGACAGGGCCGCGTCAGCCCCAGCATTTT.

The chain has TRBV7-2 and TRBJ2-2, with 9 nucleotides matching TRBD1. The CDR3 sequence is 16 residues long. The V and J ends lost 5 bases and 6 bases, in that order; junction bases with no gene match: 10. In germline, CDR1 is SGHTA, CDR2 FQGNSA. The DNA for the CDR3 is TGTGCCAGCAGCATAACAGGGGGCATAACGGCCGGGGAGCTGTTTTTT. It specifies CASSITGGITAGELFF.

Notes on this clone: The sample holds other DNA sequences that translate to the same CDR3. This chain uses TRBV7-9 with TRBJ1-4; D call uncertain. The V end lost 1 base, the J end lost 8 bases, and 11 bases lay between the germline ends. Looked up from germline, CDR1 is SEHNR and CDR2 is FQNEAQ (reference sequence). CDR3 length: 14 residues. The CDR3 coding sequence is TGTGCCAGCAGCTTAGTGTCGGGTTCGGAAAAACTGTTTTTT. Translation: CASSLVSGSEKLFF.

This clone has just a few counts. The chain couples TRBV2 to TRBJ2-7; D assignment may be TRBD1 or TRBD2 (5 bases each). From germline, CDR1 is SNHLY and CDR2 FYNNEI. The CDR3 totals 12 residues. Trimming left V 5 bases short and J 4 bases short, with 9 bases between. CDR3 region: CASSLGVYEQYF. The CDR3 region has the DNA TGTGCCAGCAGTTTGGGGGTTTACGAGCAGTACTTC.

The chain recombines TRBV29-1 with TRBJ2-2; TRBD1 agrees at 8 bases. Trimming at V came to 3 bases and at J to 5 bases, leaving 8 bases not matched to a gene. CDR1 SQVTM and CDR2 ANQGSEA come from the germline V gene. CDR3 length equals 15 residues. The CDR3 DNA sequence: TGCAGCGTTGAGGTCAGGGGGCGCTCAACCGGGGAGCTGTTTTTT. Translated, it gives CSVEVRGRSTGELFF.

The rearrangement links TRBV7-3 to TRBJ2-1; 7 bases align to TRBD2. The CDR3 length is 17 residues. CDR1 and CDR2 (germline): SGHTA, FQGTGA. Trimming at V came to 2 bases and at J to 10 bases, leaving 17 bases not matched to a gene. This CDR3 reads CASSLFNRGVSTSEQFF. In DNA form, the CDR3 reads TGTGCCAGCAGCTTATTTAACCGGGGGGTCTCGACGAGCGAGCAGTTCTTC.

The chain links TRBV28 to TRBJ1-2; a weak D match, TRBD1 (6 bases). This CDR3 region has 14 residues. V was trimmed by 5 bases and J by 2 bases, leaving 12 bases between them. In germline, CDR1 is MDHEN, CDR2 SYDVKM. The CDR3 here is CASSPPTGNYGYTF. The CDR3 DNA reads as TGTGCCAGCAGTCCCCCTACAGGGAACTATGGCTACACCTTC.

The chain is built from TRBV28 and TRBJ2-1; TRBD2 aligns across 7 bases. Germline assignment: CDR1 MDHEN and CDR2 SYDVKM. CDR3 length equals 15 residues. Germline trimming cut 7 bases from V and 2 bases from J; bases unmatched to any gene: 8. This CDR3 reads CASIEAGTTYNEQFF. The CDR3 region has the DNA TGTGCCAGCATTGAAGCGGGAACTACCTACAATGAGCAGTTCTTC.

V and J are TRBV5-1 and TRBJ1-6; TRBD1 matches at 9 bases. CDR1 and CDR2 (germline): SGHRS, YFSETQ. The length of the CDR3 is 17 residues. V was clipped by 2 bases and J by 6 bases; unmatched bases: 9. The CDR3 spells CASSFSGTGLGNSPLHF. CDR3 nucleotide sequence: TGCGCCAGCAGCTTTTCCGGGACAGGGCTTGGTAATTCACCCCTCCACTTT.